This T cell receptor (beta chain) was identified during a study of blood T cell repertoires in COVID-19. Study as a whole: Material from acute and convalescent COVID-19 was sourced from the United States, Italy and Spain. T cells, B-cell-depleted T cells, or PBMCs supplied cDNA or gDNA.

Per the original data handling: Researchers report that nucleated cell counts were estimated from reference gene primer amplification. Some clones are missing from TCRdb's copy, which holds only in-frame ones; the method was immunoSEQ multiplex PCR. That table furnishes V, J and clone size, whereas the DNA furnished D and trimming. The data show about 250,000 clones, roughly 88% seen once. In germline, CDR1 is MNHEY, CDR2 SVGAGI. CDR3 size: 16 residues. V lost 2 bases and J lost 3; bases outside the gene matches: 5. The specimen was peripheral blood. The receptor comes from a woman aged 40 to 50 who had recovered from COVID-19. The chain uses TRBV6-5 and TRBJ2-3; 10 bases are a match to TRBD2. CDR3: CASSYGTSGMTDTQYF. In DNA form, the CDR3 reads TGTGCCAGCAGTTACGGTACTAGCGGGATGACAGATACGCAGTATTTT.